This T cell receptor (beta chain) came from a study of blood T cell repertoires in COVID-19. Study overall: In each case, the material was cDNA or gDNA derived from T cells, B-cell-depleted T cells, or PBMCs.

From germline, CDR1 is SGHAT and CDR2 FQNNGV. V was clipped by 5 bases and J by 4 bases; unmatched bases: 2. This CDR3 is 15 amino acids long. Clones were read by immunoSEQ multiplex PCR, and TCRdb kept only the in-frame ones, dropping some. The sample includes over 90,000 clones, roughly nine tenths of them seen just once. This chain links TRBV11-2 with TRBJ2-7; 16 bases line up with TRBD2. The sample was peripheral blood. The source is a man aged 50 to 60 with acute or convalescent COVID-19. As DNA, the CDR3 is TGTGCCAGCAGCCCGGGACTAGCGGGAGGGTACGAGCAGTACTTC. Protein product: CASSPGLAGGYEQYF. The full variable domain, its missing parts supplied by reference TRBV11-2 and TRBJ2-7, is EAGVAQSPRYKIIEKRQSVAFWCNPISGHATLYWYQQILGQGPKLLIQFQNNGVVDDSQLPKDRFSAERLKGVDSTLKIQPAKLEDSAVYLCASSPGLAGGYEQYFGPGTRLTVT.